The source of this TCR beta chain is a study of shared clonotypes between healthy human individuals. Study-wide findings and caveats: Generation of non-shared clonotypes was less probable than generation of clonotypes shared by all four donors.

The germline V gene encodes CDR1 LNHDA and CDR2 SQIVND (reference sequence). The CDR3 totals 14 residues. Trimming took off 3 bases at V and 6 bases at J, with 12 bases between the two ends. In the naive CD8 group, cells lacked CD45RO and were positively selected for CCR7, so terminally differentiated effector memory CD45RA+ cells were left out. Assay execution took place at the deep level. Using 200 ng DNA, approximately 30,000 T cell genomes, the sorted-subset replicate PCRs were run. Here immunoSEQ multiplex PCR was the method, and the copy in TCRdb shows in-frame clones only, minus some. The data contain some 2.1 million clones, 90% to 95% of them singletons. On this clone itself: Its matching antigen is unknown.

This clonotype originated in a man younger than 35 in good health. Some clones in this sample may be carry-over from other donors' samples. The chain recombines TRBV19 with TRBJ1-5; D may be TRBD1 (6 bases). Sequencing used naive CD8+ T cells from PBMCs. Written as DNA, the CDR3 is TGTGCCAGTAGTATTAGCGACAGGAGTCAGCCCCAGCATTTT. As protein: CASSISDRSQPQHF.